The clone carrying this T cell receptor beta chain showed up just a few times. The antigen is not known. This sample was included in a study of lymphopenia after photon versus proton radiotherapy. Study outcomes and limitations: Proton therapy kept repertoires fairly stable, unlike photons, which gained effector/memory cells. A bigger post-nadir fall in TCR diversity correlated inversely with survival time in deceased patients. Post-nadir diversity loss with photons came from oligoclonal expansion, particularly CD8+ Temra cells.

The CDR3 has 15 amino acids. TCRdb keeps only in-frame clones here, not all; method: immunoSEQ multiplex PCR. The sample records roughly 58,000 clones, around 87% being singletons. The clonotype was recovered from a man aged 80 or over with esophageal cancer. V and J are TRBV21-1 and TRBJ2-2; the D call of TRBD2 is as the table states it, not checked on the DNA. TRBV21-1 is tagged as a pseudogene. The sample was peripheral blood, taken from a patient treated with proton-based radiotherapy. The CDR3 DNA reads TGTGCCAGCAGCAATTGGAGCCCGAACACCGGGGAGCTGTTTTTT. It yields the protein CASSNWSPNTGELFF.